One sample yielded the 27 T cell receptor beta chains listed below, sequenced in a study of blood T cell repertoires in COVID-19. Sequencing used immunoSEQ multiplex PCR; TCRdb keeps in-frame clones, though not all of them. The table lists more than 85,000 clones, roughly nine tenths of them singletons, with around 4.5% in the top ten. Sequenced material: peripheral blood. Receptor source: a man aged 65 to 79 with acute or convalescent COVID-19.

CDR3 sequence: CSAGDSMNTEAFF. The CDR3 DNA follows: TGCAGCGCCGGGGACAGCATGAACACTGAAGCTTTCTTT. This chain links TRBV29-1 with TRBJ1-1; 7 bases fit TRBD1. Germline CDR1 is SQVTM and CDR2 is ANQGSEA. The V and J ends lost 7 bases and 0 bases, in that order; junction bases with no gene match: 5. This CDR3 contains 13 residues.

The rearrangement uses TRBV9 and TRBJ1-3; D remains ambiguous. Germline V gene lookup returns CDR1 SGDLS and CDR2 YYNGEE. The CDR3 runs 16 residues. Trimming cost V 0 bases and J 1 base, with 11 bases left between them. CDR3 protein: CASSVGAGYSGNTIYF. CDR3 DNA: TGTGCCAGCAGCGTAGGGGCGGGATATTCTGGAAACACCATATATTTT.

The CDR3 DNA sequence: TGTGCCAGTAGTACCCCCCCAGCGGGGGCCTACAATGAGCAGTTCTTC. It specifies CASSTPPAGAYNEQFF. This sequence joins TRBV19 and TRBJ2-1; 8 bases are shared with TRBD2. V was clipped by 4 bases and J by 2 bases; unmatched bases: 7. There are 16 residues in the CDR3. Looked up from germline, CDR1 is LNHDA and CDR2 is SQIVND (reference sequence).

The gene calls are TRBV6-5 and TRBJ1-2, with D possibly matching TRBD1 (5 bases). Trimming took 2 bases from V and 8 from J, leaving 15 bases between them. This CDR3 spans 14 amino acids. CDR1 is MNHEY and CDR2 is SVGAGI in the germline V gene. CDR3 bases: TGTGCCAGCAGTTACGGTGGCAGGGATAGAGGCTACACCTTC. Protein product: CASSYGGRDRGYTF.

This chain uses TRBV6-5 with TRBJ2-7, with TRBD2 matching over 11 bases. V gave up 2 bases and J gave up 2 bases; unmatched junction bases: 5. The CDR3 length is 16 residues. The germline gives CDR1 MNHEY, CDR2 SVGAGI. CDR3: CASSYQLAGDAYEQYF. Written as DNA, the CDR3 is TGTGCCAGCAGTTACCAACTAGCGGGGGACGCCTACGAGCAGTACTTC.

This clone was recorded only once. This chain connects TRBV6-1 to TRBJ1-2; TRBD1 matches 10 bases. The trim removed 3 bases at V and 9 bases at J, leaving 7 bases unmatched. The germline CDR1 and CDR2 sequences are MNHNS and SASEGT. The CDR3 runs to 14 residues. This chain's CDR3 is CASSEARQGASYTF. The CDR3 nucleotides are TGTGCCAGCAGTGAGGCCCGACAGGGGGCGAGCTACACCTTC.

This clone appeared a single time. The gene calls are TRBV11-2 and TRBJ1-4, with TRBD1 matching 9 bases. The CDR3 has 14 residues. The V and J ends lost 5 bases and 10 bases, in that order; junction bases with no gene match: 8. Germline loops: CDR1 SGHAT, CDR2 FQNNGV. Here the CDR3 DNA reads TGTGCCAGCAGCCTCACGGGACAGGGTGCAAAACTGTTTTTT. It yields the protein CASSLTGQGAKLFF.

Here the CDR3 DNA reads TGTGCCAGCAGCGTGGGACAGGTTAATGAAAAACTGTTTTTT. Encoded protein: CASSVGQVNEKLFF. The chain recombines TRBV5-6 with TRBJ1-4, with 8 nucleotides matching TRBD1. The CDR3 has 14 amino acids. Germline V lookup: CDR1 SGHDT, CDR2 YYEEEE. Germline trimming cut 4 bases from V and 4 bases from J; bases unmatched to any gene: 3. The variable domain in full, completed from reference TRBV5-6 and TRBJ1-4, reads DAGVTQSPTHLIKTRGQQVTLRCSPKSGHDTVSWYQQALGQGPQFIFQYYEEEERQRGNFPDRFSGHQFPNYSSELNVNALLLGDSALYLCASSVGQVNEKLFFGSGTQLSVL.

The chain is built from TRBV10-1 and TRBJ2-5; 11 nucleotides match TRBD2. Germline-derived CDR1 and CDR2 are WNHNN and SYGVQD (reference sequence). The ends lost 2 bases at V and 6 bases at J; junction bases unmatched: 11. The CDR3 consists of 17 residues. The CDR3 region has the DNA TGCGCCAGCAGTGAGGCTAGCGGGGGGACAGAGAAGAAGACCCAGTACTTC. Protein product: CASSEASGGTEKKTQYF.

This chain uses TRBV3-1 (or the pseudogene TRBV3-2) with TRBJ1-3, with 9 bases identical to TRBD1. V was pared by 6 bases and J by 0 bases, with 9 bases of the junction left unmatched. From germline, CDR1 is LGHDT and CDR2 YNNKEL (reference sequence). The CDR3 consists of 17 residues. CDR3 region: CASSRQGEANSGNTIYF. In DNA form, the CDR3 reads TGTGCCAGCAGTCGACAGGGGGAGGCCAACTCTGGAAACACCATATATTTT.

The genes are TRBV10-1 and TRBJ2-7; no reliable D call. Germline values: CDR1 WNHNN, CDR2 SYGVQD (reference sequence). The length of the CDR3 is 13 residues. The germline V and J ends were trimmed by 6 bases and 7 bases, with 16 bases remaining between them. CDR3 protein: CASSARVDTEQYF. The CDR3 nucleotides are TGCGCCAGCAGCGCCCGGGTAGATACTGAGCAGTACTTC.

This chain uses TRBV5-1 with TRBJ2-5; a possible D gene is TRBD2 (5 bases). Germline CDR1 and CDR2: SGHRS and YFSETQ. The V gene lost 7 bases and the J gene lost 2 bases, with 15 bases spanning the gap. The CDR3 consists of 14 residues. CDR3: CASFAPGVQETQYF. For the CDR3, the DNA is TGCGCCAGCTTCGCCCCCGGGGTACAAGAGACCCAGTACTTC. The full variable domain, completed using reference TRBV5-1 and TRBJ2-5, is KAGVTQTPRYLIKTRGQQVTLSCSPISGHRSVSWYQQTPGQGLQFLFEYFSETQRNKGNFPGRFSGRQFSNSRSEMNVSTLELGDSALYLCASFAPGVQETQYFGPGTRLLVL.

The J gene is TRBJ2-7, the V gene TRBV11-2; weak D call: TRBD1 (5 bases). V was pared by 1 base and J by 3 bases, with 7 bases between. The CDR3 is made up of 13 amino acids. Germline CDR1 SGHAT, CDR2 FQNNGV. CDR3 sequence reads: CASSLGRVYEQYV. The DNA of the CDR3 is TGTGCCAGCAGCTTAGGCAGGGTCTACGAGCAGTACGTC.

This CDR3 is CASGAYYEQYV. CDR3 in DNA: TGTGCCAGCGGGGCCTATTACGAGCAGTACGTC. The chain couples TRBV6-5 to TRBJ2-7; a weak D match, TRBD1 (5 bases). The CDR3 covers 11 residues. Trimming took off 8 bases at V and 4 bases at J, with 9 bases between the two ends. Germline CDR1 MNHEY, CDR2 SVGAGI.

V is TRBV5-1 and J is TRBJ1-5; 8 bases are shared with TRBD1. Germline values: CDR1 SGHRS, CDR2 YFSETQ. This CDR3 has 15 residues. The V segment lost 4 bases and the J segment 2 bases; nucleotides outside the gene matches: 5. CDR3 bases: TGCGCCAGCAGCGCCGGACAGGGACGCAATCAGCCCCAGCATTTT. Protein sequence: CASSAGQGRNQPQHF.

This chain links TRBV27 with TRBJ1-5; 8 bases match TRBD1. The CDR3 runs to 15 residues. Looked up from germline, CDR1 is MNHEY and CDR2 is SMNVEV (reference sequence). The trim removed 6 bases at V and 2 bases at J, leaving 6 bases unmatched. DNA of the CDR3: TGTGCCAGCAGACAGACAGGGGTGGGCAATCAGCCCCAGCATTTT. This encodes CASRQTGVGNQPQHF.

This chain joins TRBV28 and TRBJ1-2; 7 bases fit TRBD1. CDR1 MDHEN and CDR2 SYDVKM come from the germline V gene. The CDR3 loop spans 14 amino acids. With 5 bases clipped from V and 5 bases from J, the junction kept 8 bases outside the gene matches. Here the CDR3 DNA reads TGTGCCAGCAGTAATACGAGGACAGGATATGGCTACACCTTC. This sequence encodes CASSNTRTGYGYTF.

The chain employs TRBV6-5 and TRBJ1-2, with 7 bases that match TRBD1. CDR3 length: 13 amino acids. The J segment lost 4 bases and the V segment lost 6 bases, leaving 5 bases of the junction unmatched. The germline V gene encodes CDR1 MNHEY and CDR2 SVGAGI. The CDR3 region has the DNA TGTGCCAGCAGGCGGACAGGAGTCTATGGCTACACCTTC. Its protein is CASRRTGVYGYTF.

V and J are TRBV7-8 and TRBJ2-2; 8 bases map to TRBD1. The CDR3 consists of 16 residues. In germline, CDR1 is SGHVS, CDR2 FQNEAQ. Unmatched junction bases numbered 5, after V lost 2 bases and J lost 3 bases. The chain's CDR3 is CASSLLDRADTGELFF. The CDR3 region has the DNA TGTGCCAGCAGCTTACTGGACAGGGCGGACACCGGGGAGCTGTTTTTT.

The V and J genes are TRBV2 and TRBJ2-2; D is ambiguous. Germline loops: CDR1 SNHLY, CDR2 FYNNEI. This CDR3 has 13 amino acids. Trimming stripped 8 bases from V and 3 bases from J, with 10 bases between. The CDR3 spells CASVLDYTGELFF. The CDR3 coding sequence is TGTGCCAGCGTGTTAGACTACACCGGGGAGCTGTTTTTT.

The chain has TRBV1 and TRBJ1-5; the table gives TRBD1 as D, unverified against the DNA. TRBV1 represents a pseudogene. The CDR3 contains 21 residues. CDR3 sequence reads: CTSSQSPPGQGAMYSNQPQHF. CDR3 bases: TGCACCAGCAGCCAATCCCCCCCCGGACAGGGGGCGATGTATAGCAATCAGCCCCAGCATTTT.

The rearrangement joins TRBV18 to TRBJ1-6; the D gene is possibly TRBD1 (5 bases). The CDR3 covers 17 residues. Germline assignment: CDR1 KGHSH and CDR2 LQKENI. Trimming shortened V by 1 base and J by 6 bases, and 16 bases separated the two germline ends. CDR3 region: CASSPRLPREGNSPLHF. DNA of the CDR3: TGTGCCAGCTCACCACGCTTACCCAGGGAGGGTAATTCACCCCTCCACTTT.

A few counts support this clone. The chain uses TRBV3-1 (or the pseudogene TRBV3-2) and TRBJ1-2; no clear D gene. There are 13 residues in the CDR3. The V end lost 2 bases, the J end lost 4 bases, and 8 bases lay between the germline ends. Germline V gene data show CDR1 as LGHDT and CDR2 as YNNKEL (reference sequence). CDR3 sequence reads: CASSQPRSYGYTF. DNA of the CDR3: TGTGCCAGCAGCCAACCCCGCAGCTATGGCTACACCTTC.

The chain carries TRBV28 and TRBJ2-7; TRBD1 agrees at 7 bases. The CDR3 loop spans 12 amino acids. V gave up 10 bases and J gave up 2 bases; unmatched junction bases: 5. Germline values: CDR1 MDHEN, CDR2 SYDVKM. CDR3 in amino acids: CATQGVPYEQYF. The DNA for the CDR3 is TGTGCCACCCAGGGGGTTCCCTACGAGCAGTACTTC.

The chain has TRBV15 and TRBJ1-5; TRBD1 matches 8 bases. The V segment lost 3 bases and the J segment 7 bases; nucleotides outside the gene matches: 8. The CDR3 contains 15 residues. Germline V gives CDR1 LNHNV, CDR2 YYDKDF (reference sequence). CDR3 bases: TGTGCCACCAGCAGGCAGACAGGGGACCGCCAGCCCCAGCATTTT. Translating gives CATSRQTGDRQPQHF.

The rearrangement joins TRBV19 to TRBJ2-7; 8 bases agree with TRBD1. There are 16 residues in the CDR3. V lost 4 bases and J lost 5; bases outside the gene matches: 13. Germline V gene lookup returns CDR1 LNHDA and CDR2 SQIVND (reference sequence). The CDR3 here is CASSNPSFGTGHEQYF. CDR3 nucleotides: TGTGCCAGTAGTAACCCATCCTTCGGGACAGGACACGAGCAGTACTTC.

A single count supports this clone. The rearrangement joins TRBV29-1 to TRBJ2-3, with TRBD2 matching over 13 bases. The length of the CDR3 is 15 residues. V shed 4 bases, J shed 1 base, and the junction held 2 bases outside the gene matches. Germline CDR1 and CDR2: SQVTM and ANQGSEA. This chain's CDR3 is CSVGGTSGGTDTQYF. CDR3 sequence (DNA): TGCAGCGTTGGGGGGACTAGCGGGGGCACAGATACGCAGTATTTT.